What follows describes a single T cell receptor beta chain. What it recognizes is unknown. These data come from a study of cytomegalovirus exposure and HLA in healthy donors. TCRdb's table, derived via immunoSEQ multiplex PCR, lists solely in-frame clones and lacks some. The top ten hold 4% to 5% of the sample, which has around 150,000 clones, about nine tenths seen once. Study conclusions and caveats: Researchers counted roughly 150 TCR beta chains as cytomegalovirus-associated. Rare TCR sequences dominated, though some public TCRs recurred in many donors.

The germline V gene has CDR1 SGHRS and CDR2 YFSETQ. V lost 1 base and J lost 0, with 9 bases in between. CDR3 length equals 15 residues. V gene TRBV5-1 combines with J gene TRBJ2-3; D call uncertain. Sequenced: PBMCs. The clonotype comes from a man in his late teens or twenties in good health and CMV-seropositive. CDR3 sequence reads: CASSLQDTSTDTQYF. CDR3 nucleotide sequence: TGCGCCAGCAGCTTGCAGGATACTAGCACAGATACGCAGTATTTT.